This TCR beta chain stems from a study of CD8 T cells in Susac syndrome. cDNA came from approximately 0.5 to 1 ug RNA primed by random hexamers. A single record per CDR3 protein comes from TCRdb applying MiXCR to the immunoSEQ multiplex PCR reads. The table shows roughly 130,000 distinct CDR3 sequences, with 90% to 95% occurring only once. CDR3 length: 16 residues. The junction had 10 bases not matched to a gene; V was cut back by 4 bases and J by 5 bases. Per germline, CDR1 GTSNPN and CDR2 SVGIG (reference sequence). Control patients had untreated stable or active relapsing-remitting multiple sclerosis by revised McDonald criteria. Negative isolation yielded CD4+ and CD8+ T cells, and FACS enriched TEMRA cells.

Input material: CD4+ T cells from PBMCs. This chain connects TRBV30 to TRBJ2-1; 11 bases match TRBD1. The sequence came from a human donor with multiple sclerosis. The CDR3 here is CAWKDRGRFLDNEQFF. CDR3 sequence (DNA): TGTGCCTGGAAGGACAGGGGGCGCTTTCTGGACAATGAGCAGTTCTTC.